Listed here are 25 T cell receptor beta chains from one sample, sequenced in a study of blood T cell repertoires in COVID-19. Data came from immunoSEQ multiplex PCR; TCRdb stores just in-frame clones and leaves some out. The sample includes some 300,000 clones, more than 75% of them seen just once. The sequencing input was peripheral blood. These receptors were obtained from a man aged 70-80 years with acute or convalescent COVID-19.

The rearrangement uses TRBV6-1 and TRBJ2-1; 13 nucleotides match TRBD2. This CDR3 contains 14 residues. CDR1 MNHNS and CDR2 SASEGT come from the germline V gene. V dropped 5 bases and J dropped 9; count of bases not matched to a gene: 4. DNA of the CDR3: TGTGCCAGCAGTTTTCGACTAGCGGGGGGTGAGCAGTTCTTC. Translation: CASSFRLAGGEQFF.

The CDR3 bases are TGTGCCAGCAGCACCCAGACAGGGTTAACCGGGGAGCTGTTTTTT. It translates to CASSTQTGLTGELFF. J is TRBJ2-2 and V is TRBV3-1 (or the pseudogene TRBV3-2), with 7 nucleotides matching TRBD1. J was trimmed by 5 bases and V by 5 bases; bases with no gene match: 8. CDR1 and CDR2 (germline): LGHDT, YNNKEL (reference sequence). CDR3 length: 15 residues.

The rearrangement links TRBV4-2 to TRBJ1-4, with D perhaps TRBD1 (5 bases). With 1 base removed from V and 12 bases from J, the gap between germline ends came to 15 bases. There are 14 residues in the CDR3. In germline, CDR1 is LGHNA, CDR2 YNFKEQ. The chain's CDR3 is CASSQAGPREELFF. In DNA, the CDR3 is TGTGCCAGCAGCCAAGCGGGGCCCAGGGAGGAACTGTTTTTT.

This clone occurred many times. The chain employs TRBV5-1 and TRBJ2-7; D is unclear. V shed 3 bases and J shed 3 bases, with 4 bases lying between them. CDR1 SGHRS and CDR2 YFSETQ come from the germline V gene. This CDR3 region has 11 residues. CDR3 amino acids: CASSSGYEQYF. As DNA, the CDR3 is TGCGCCAGCAGCTCGGGCTACGAGCAGTACTTC.

The chain links TRBV12-3 or TRBV12-4 to TRBJ1-1; 9 positions agree with TRBD1. V lost 11 bases, J lost 5 bases, and 6 bases stayed unmatched. CDR3 length: 12 residues. CDR3 amino acids: CAAGQGGTEAFF. CDR3 in DNA: TGTGCCGCGGGACAGGGAGGGACTGAAGCTTTCTTT.

V gene TRBV5-1 combines with J gene TRBJ2-1; 7 positions match TRBD2. V lost 0 bases and J lost 0; bases outside the gene matches: 6. The CDR3 covers 17 residues. The germline CDR1 and CDR2 sequences are SGHRS and YFSETQ. The CDR3 region is CASSLVPSGTSYNEQFF. The CDR3 DNA is TGCGCCAGCAGCTTGGTTCCTAGCGGAACCTCCTACAATGAGCAGTTCTTC.

V is TRBV20-1 and J is TRBJ2-7; D uncertain. The V end lost 3 bases, the J end lost 3 bases, and 9 bases lay between the germline ends. The germline gives CDR1 DFQATT, CDR2 SNEGSKA (reference sequence). The CDR3 is made up of 12 amino acids. DNA for the CDR3: TGCAGTGCTAGTGAGACATACTACGAGCAGTACTTC. This sequence encodes CSASETYYEQYF.

The V and J genes are TRBV3-1 (or the pseudogene TRBV3-2) and TRBJ2-1; 7 nucleotides align to TRBD2. Trimming cost V 2 bases and J 4 bases; bases outside gene matches: 2. Germline loops: CDR1 LGHDT, CDR2 YNNKEL (reference sequence). This CDR3 contains 14 residues. The CDR3 coding sequence is TGTGCCAGCAGCCAACCGGGGGGATACAATGAGCAGTTCTTC. Translating it yields CASSQPGGYNEQFF.

The chain is built from TRBV29-1 and TRBJ1-1, with 8 bases lining up with TRBD1. Germline V lookup: CDR1 SQVTM, CDR2 ANQGSEA. The V gene end was trimmed by 3 bases and the J gene end by 5 bases; junction bases not matched to a gene: 5. The CDR3 loop spans 13 amino acids. CDR3 in amino acids: CSVDRTGSTEAFF. DNA of the CDR3: TGCAGCGTTGATCGGACAGGGAGTACTGAAGCTTTCTTT. Complete variable domain (other parts from reference TRBV29-1 and TRBJ1-1): SAVISQKPSRDICQRGTSLTIQCQVDSQVTMMFWYRQQPGQSLTLIATANQGSEATYESGFVIDKFPISRPNLTFSTLTVSNMSPEDSSIYLCSVDRTGSTEAFFGQGTRLTVV.

Comment on this clone: A junction end diverges from the germline sequence, so it may reflect a read error. The gene calls are TRBV24-1 and TRBJ2-2; TRBD1 matches 9 bases. Looked up from germline, CDR1 is KGHDR and CDR2 is SFDVKD. The CDR3 loop spans 18 amino acids. The CDR3 spells CATNDAGPGQGNTGELFF. The CDR3 nucleotides are TGTGCCACCAATGATGCGGGACCGGGACAGGGGAACACCGGGGAGCTGTTTTTT.

The chain couples TRBV28 to TRBJ2-7; 7 nucleotides align to TRBD1. The trim removed 6 bases at V and 7 bases at J, leaving 15 bases unmatched. The CDR3 has 15 residues. Germline assignment: CDR1 MDHEN and CDR2 SYDVKM. In nucleotides, the CDR3 is TGTGCCAGCAGCCTAACAGGGGTCATCCGGATAGAGCAGTACTTC. Its protein is CASSLTGVIRIEQYF.

This clone was picked up a small number of times. This rearrangement joins TRBV30 to TRBJ2-1; possible D gene TRBD2, 6 bases. CDR1 and CDR2 from the germline V gene are GTSNPN and SVGIG (reference sequence). The CDR3 sequence is 16 residues long. Trimming cost V 2 bases and J 4 bases, with 18 bases left between them. This CDR3 is CAWSPEEGSGYNEQFF. CDR3 in DNA: TGTGCCTGGAGTCCCGAAGAGGGGAGCGGGTACAATGAGCAGTTCTTC.

This rearrangement joins TRBV5-4 to TRBJ1-6; a weak D match, TRBD1 (5 bases). The ends were cut back, 3 bases at V and 4 bases at J, with 14 bases in the middle. The germline V gene encodes CDR1 SGHNT and CDR2 YYREEE (reference sequence). This CDR3 is built from 16 residues. The CDR3 loop is CASSSGGADYNSPLHF. DNA for the CDR3: TGTGCCAGCAGCTCCGGTGGGGCTGATTATAATTCACCCCTCCACTTT.

The gene calls are TRBV28 and TRBJ2-1; 14 nucleotides match TRBD2. V was clipped by 6 bases and J by 6 bases; unmatched bases: 4. Germline V gene lookup returns CDR1 MDHEN and CDR2 SYDVKM. CDR3 length: 15 residues. Written as DNA, the CDR3 is TGTGCCAGCAGACCCGGACTAGCGGGAGGCAATGAGCAGTTCTTC. Its translation is CASRPGLAGGNEQFF.

This chain connects TRBV29-1 to TRBJ2-5; TRBD2 matches 8 bases. V trimming: 3 bases; J trimming: 6 bases; junction bases outside the gene matches: 15. CDR3 length: 16 residues. Germline CDR1 reads SQVTM; CDR2 reads ANQGSEA. CDR3 region: CSVDSLAGSDTKTQYF. The CDR3 nucleotides are TGCAGCGTTGACAGCCTAGCGGGTTCGGACACGAAGACCCAGTACTTC.

The rearrangement links TRBV7-8 to TRBJ2-1; D is possibly TRBD2 (6 bases). Germline V gene lookup returns CDR1 SGHVS and CDR2 FQNEAQ. V was trimmed by 4 bases and J by 3 bases, leaving 13 bases between them. The CDR3 covers 15 residues. The CDR3, as DNA: TGTGCCAGCAGCTCGGGGTCGGGACTCTACAATGAGCAGTTCTTC. Protein: CASSSGSGLYNEQFF.

DNA for the CDR3: TGTGCCAGCAGCAAATATCCGGGACAGCCGAACAATGAGCAGTTCTTC. It yields the protein CASSKYPGQPNNEQFF. The V gene is TRBV21-1, the J gene TRBJ2-1; TRBD1, the table's D call, was not compared with the DNA. TRBV21-1 is labeled a pseudogene. The CDR3 has 16 amino acids.

The chain uses TRBV2 and TRBJ2-2; TRBD1 agrees at 7 bases. The CDR3 length is 14 residues. Germline CDR1 is SNHLY and CDR2 is FYNNEI. Trimming cost V 6 bases and J 6 bases; bases outside gene matches: 7. The CDR3 DNA reads as TGTGCCAGCAGCGTGACAGGGTTCGCCGGGGAGCTGTTTTTT. This encodes CASSVTGFAGELFF. The full variable domain, with the rest looked up from reference TRBV2 and TRBJ2-2, is EPEVTQTPSHQVTQMGQEVILRCVPISNHLYFYWYRQILGQKVEFLVSFYNNEISEKSEIFDDQFSVERPDGSNFTLKIRSTKLEDSAMYFCASSVTGFAGELFFGEGSRLTVL.

The CDR3 nucleotides are TGTGCCAGCAGTTTATCTAGCGGGCGTCGGGAGCAGTTCTTC. Amino acid sequence: CASSLSSGRREQFF. This chain connects TRBV28 to TRBJ2-1; 8 bases agree with TRBD2. Germline loops: CDR1 MDHEN, CDR2 SYDVKM. The CDR3 has 14 amino acids. The trim removed 1 base at V and 10 bases at J, leaving 6 bases unmatched. The whole variable domain, filled in from reference TRBV28 and TRBJ2-1, reads DVKVTQSSRYLVKRTGEKVFLECVQDMDHENMFWYRQDPGLGLRLIYFSYDVKMKEKGDIPEGYSVSREKKERFSLILESASTNQTSMYLCASSLSSGRREQFFGPGTRLTVL.

CDR3 loop: CASSSPTEGTEAFF. The CDR3 DNA reads as TGTGCCAGCAGTTCCCCCACAGAAGGCACTGAAGCTTTCTTT. The chain employs TRBV27 and TRBJ1-1; D is uncertain. V shed 4 bases and J shed 4 bases, with 13 bases lying between them. Germline values: CDR1 MNHEY, CDR2 SMNVEV (reference sequence). This CDR3 contains 14 residues.

The chain employs TRBV19 and TRBJ1-5; TRBD1 matches at 9 bases. J lost 0 bases, V lost 9 bases, and 6 bases had no gene match. The CDR3 is 15 amino acids. Germline V gene sequence: CDR1 LNHDA, CDR2 SQIVND (reference sequence). In DNA form, the CDR3 reads TGTGCCAGAGACAGGGGGGTCTATAGCAATCAGCCCCAGCATTTT. The encoded protein is CARDRGVYSNQPQHF.

The chain is built from TRBV9 and TRBJ2-2; 11 positions agree with TRBD2. The V and J ends lost 2 bases and 6 bases, in that order; junction bases with no gene match: 3. Per germline, CDR1 SGDLS and CDR2 YYNGEE. The CDR3 runs to 15 residues. CDR3: CASSVSGGAAGELFF. Written as DNA, the CDR3 is TGTGCCAGCAGCGTTAGCGGGGGGGCTGCCGGGGAGCTGTTTTTT.

V and J are TRBV28 and TRBJ1-6; TRBD1 is a possible D gene (5 bases). CDR1 and CDR2 (germline): MDHEN, SYDVKM. This CDR3 is built from 14 residues. V lost 7 bases, J lost 3 bases, and 10 bases lay in between. The CDR3 loop is CASTRTSYNSPLHF. DNA for the CDR3: TGTGCCAGCACCCGGACAAGCTATAATTCACCCCTCCACTTT.

The chain employs TRBV7-2 and TRBJ1-6; 8 positions agree with TRBD1. Germline assignment: CDR1 SGHTA and CDR2 FQGNSA. The CDR3 has 15 amino acids. The ends lost 5 bases at V and 5 bases at J; junction bases unmatched: 5. This chain's CDR3 is CASSLMTGDNSPLHF. The DNA for the CDR3 is TGTGCCAGCAGCCTCATGACAGGGGATAATTCACCCCTCCACTTT.

The chain couples TRBV6-2 or TRBV6-3 to TRBJ2-6; TRBD1 agrees at 8 bases. V shed 5 bases and J 1 base; nucleotides not matched to a gene: 4. This CDR3 is built from 16 residues. Looked up from germline, CDR1 is MNHEY and CDR2 is SVGEGT. The CDR3, as DNA: TGTGCCAGCAGTCGGGACAGGTTATCTGGGGCCAACGTCCTGACTTTC. Residues: CASSRDRLSGANVLTF.